Presented here are 8 T cell receptor beta chains from one specimen sequenced in a study of cytomegalovirus exposure and HLA in healthy donors. PCR used 60 Vbeta primers and 13 Jbeta primers. Using immunoSEQ multiplex PCR, the repertoire was profiled, and TCRdb retains in-frame clones only, with some absent. This table has some 220,000 clones, more than 75% appearing once. The sequenced material came from PBMCs. The origin of the receptors is a girl aged 2 to 10 in good health and CMV-seronegative.

The chain combines TRBV7-3 with TRBJ2-3, with 9 nucleotides matching TRBD2. Germline V gives CDR1 SGHTA, CDR2 FQGTGA. There are 15 residues in the CDR3. The J segment lost 3 bases and the V segment lost 1 base, leaving 2 bases of the junction unmatched. CDR3 loop: CASSLMAGGTDTQYF. CDR3 bases: TGTGCCAGCAGCTTAATGGCGGGGGGGACAGATACGCAGTATTTT.

This clone has just a few counts. The chain has TRBV7-6 and TRBJ2-7; D is perhaps TRBD2 (6 bases). Deletions cut 1 base from V and 6 bases from J, with 13 bases between. This CDR3 is 14 amino acids long. Germline V CDR1 and CDR2: SGHVS, FNYEAQ. CDR3 coding DNA: TGTGCCAGCAGCTTAGAGCTTCTCGGGGGCGAGCAGTACTTC. Protein: CASSLELLGGEQYF.

This clone was found a few times. The gene calls are TRBV20-1 and TRBJ2-5; D gene uncertain. Between the trimmed V and J ends, which lost 3 bases and 5 bases, there was a span of 7 bases. The CDR3 consists of 11 residues. From germline, CDR1 is DFQATT and CDR2 SNEGSKA (reference sequence). The CDR3 is CSARAPETQYF. CDR3 nucleotides: TGCAGTGCTAGGGCCCCGGAGACCCAGTACTTC.

This clone was seen more than once but under ten times. V gene TRBV25-1 combines with J gene TRBJ1-2; 7 nucleotides agree with TRBD1. V lost 1 base, J lost 5 bases, and 4 bases stayed unmatched. This CDR3 is built from 14 residues. CDR1 MGHDK and CDR2 SYGVNS come from the germline V gene. The CDR3, as DNA: TGTGCCAGCAGTGAATTGGAGGGGGCTTATGGCTACACCTTC. This encodes CASSELEGAYGYTF.

J is TRBJ2-2 and V is TRBV2; 16 bases are a match to TRBD2. CDR3 length: 24 residues. V dropped 3 bases and J dropped 5; count of bases not matched to a gene: 24. Germline V gene sequence: CDR1 SNHLY, CDR2 FYNNEI. In DNA, the CDR3 is TGTGCCAGCAGTGAGGGGTTTCCGGGACTAGCGGGAGGGCCCGTCAGTTTGGGTACCGGGGAGCTGTTTTTT. Protein product: CASSEGFPGLAGGPVSLGTGELFF.

This chain uses TRBV7-2 with TRBJ2-1, with TRBD2 matching over 12 bases. Trimming at V came to 4 bases and at J to 0 bases, leaving 10 bases not matched to a gene. Germline assignment: CDR1 SGHTA and CDR2 FQGNSA. The CDR3 covers 19 residues. The DNA of the CDR3 is TGTGCCAGCAGCTCCTATGCTAGCGGGAGGGATAGCTCCTACAATGAGCAGTTCTTC. This codes for CASSSYASGRDSSYNEQFF.

The chain couples TRBV6-5 to TRBJ1-1; 7 positions match TRBD1. The length of the CDR3 is 13 residues. Germline loops: CDR1 MNHEY, CDR2 SVGAGI. The ends lost 2 bases at V and 7 bases at J; junction bases unmatched: 4. CDR3 sequence (DNA): TGTGCCAGCAGTTACGAGTGGGACAGTGAAGCTTTCTTT. As protein: CASSYEWDSEAFF.

This chain links TRBV5-4 with TRBJ2-3, with D perhaps matching TRBD2 (6 bases). CDR3 length equals 15 residues. The germline V gene has CDR1 SGHNT and CDR2 YYREEE (reference sequence). V lost 3 bases, J lost 1 base, and 12 bases lay in between. Here the CDR3 reads CASSSPGGGTDTQYF. CDR3 sequence (DNA): TGTGCCAGCAGCTCCCCTGGAGGGGGCACAGATACGCAGTATTTT.